This TCR beta chain was documented in a study of blood T cell repertoires in COVID-19 (dated by TCRdb to 2018 to 2020). Background for the entire study: The collaborator samples originated in the United States, Italy and Spain and spanned the acute and convalescent phases of COVID-19. Sample metadata almost always included a de-identified subject ID, COVID-19 status, age in years and sex. Where HLA class I and class II types were available, the types were taken from metadata supplied by the sample provider, not from assay-based typing. The prospective study material was composed of cDNA or gDNA derived from T cells, B-cell-depleted T cells, or PBMCs. The repertoires were made available in a free public database intended to serve as a resource for research on the immune response to SARS-CoV-2. Deeply sampled blood TCRbeta repertoires from subjects exposed to, actively infected with, or recovered from COVID-19 were included in the dataset. Samples were obtained from the ongoing ImmuneRACE study (first 160 participants) and from over 1,000 subjects provided by 6 global collaborators.

General conclusions and limits of the study: Clinical and demographic metadata were provided uncurated, with the amount varying by source and participant.

TCRbeta CDR3 regions were amplified from genomic DNA by means of the immunoSEQ Assay, a bias-controlled multiplex PCR. In the source study's methods: Nucleated cell counts per sample were estimated from amplification of reference gene primers within the assay. To quantify the absolute abundance of each unique TCRbeta CDR3 rearrangement, sequence reads were collapsed and filtered. Productive Simpson clonality was computed per sample as the square root of Simpson's diversity index over productive rearrangements. As stored in TCRdb, this immuneACCESS dataset retains in-frame rearrangements with V and J assigned. A fraction of the clones does not appear; measured against another copy, unresolved V genes explain less than half of the discrepancy, and the remainder lacks a known reason. For V, J and clone size, that table is used; D and trimming come from the DNA. This sample is represented by around 50,000 clones; about nine tenths of them were singletons. The top ten constitute about 2.9% of the sample.

Collaborating institutions collected whole blood in K2EDTA tubes following their own protocols. For TCRbeta analysis, collaborators shipped samples as frozen whole blood, isolated PBMCs, or DNA extracted from either of those sample types. Comment on this clone: Its target antigen remains unknown. No clone much larger than this one lies a single base away; base qualities are absent.

Sequences SGHNT (CDR1) and YYREEE (CDR2) are obtained from the germline V gene (reference sequence). Trimming takes 1 base from V and 0 bases from J, and the germline ends sit 10 bases apart. From the cysteine through the phenylalanine, the CDR3 covers 15 amino acids. Only CDR3 DNA is held: 45 bases, read in frame from base 1. This TCR was recovered from a human donor in a cohort sampled during active COVID-19. Input material: peripheral blood. Recombination linked TRBV5-4 to TRBJ1-1, with no reliable assignment of the D segment. The DNA sequence is given as TGTGCCAGCAGCTTGACAGCAAGTCTGAACACTGAAGCTTTCTTT. Its amino acids are CASSLTASLNTEAFF.